This T cell receptor (beta chain) was obtained from a study of OX40 agonist ivuxolimab in advanced cancers. Study at large: A history of anti-PD-1, anti-PD-L1 or anti-CTLA-4 therapy was acceptable, and 40% to 45% had some. Partial response was recorded in three patients: one hepatocellular carcinoma and two cutaneous melanoma cases.

This CDR3 is built from 15 residues. CDR1 SGHAT and CDR2 FQNNGV come from the germline V gene. The V gene lost 2 bases and the J gene lost 2 bases, with 11 bases spanning the gap. Some clones are missing from TCRdb's copy, which holds only in-frame ones; the method was immunoSEQ multiplex PCR. The table has 65,000 to 95,000 clones, about 86% seen once. Sequencing used CD4+ or CD8+ T cells sorted from blood, obtained in a trial of the OX40 agonist ivuxolimab. This receptor was identified in an adult with an advanced solid tumor such as melanoma, head and neck, liver or kidney cancer. J is TRBJ2-3 and V is TRBV11-2, with D possibly TRBD1 on 5 matching bases. The CDR3 loop is CASSLTGTTTDTQYF. CDR3 DNA sequence: TGTGCCAGCAGCTTAACAGGTACTACCACAGATACGCAGTATTTT.